This T cell receptor beta chain was obtained from a study of OX40 agonist ivuxolimab in advanced cancers. Overall study findings and caveats: On average, CD8+ T cells showed a greater number of expanded clones than CD4+.

V shed 6 bases and J 8 bases; nucleotides not matched to a gene: 6. The CDR3 loop spans 12 amino acids. The germline gives CDR1 MDHEN, CDR2 SYDVKM. Libraries were prepared by immunoSEQ multiplex PCR; TCRdb keeps only in-frame clonotypes and omits some of them. The data hold roughly 64,000 clones, with approximately 79% observed a single time. In its sample, this clone was seen once. Its target is not known. The source is an adult with an advanced solid tumor such as melanoma, head and neck, liver or kidney cancer. The sample here was CD4+ or CD8+ T cells sorted from blood, taken in a trial of the OX40 agonist ivuxolimab. The chain has TRBV28 and TRBJ1-1, with 7 bases aligning to TRBD1. The CDR3 sequence: CASSEQGLEAFF. The CDR3 coding sequence is TGTGCCAGCAGCGAACAGGGGCTGGAAGCTTTCTTT. Complete variable domain (other parts from reference TRBV28 and TRBJ1-1): DVKVTQSSRYLVKRTGEKVFLECVQDMDHENMFWYRQDPGLGLRLIYFSYDVKMKEKGDIPEGYSVSREKKERFSLILESASTNQTSMYLCASSEQGLEAFFGQGTRLTVV.